The 16 T cell receptor beta chains below all came from one sample that was sequenced in a study of T cells in Graves' hyperthyroidism and ophthalmopathy. RNA transcripts were the template for amplifying TCR beta CDR3 regions. The TCR CDR3 was amplified in a first-round RT-PCR using the HTBI primer set. In TCRdb, the multiplex PCR reads were re-called with MiXCR into one record per CDR3 protein. The sample has around 350,000 distinct CDR3 sequences; about 18% are singletons. The sequenced material came from blood. The receptors stem from a woman between 18 and 29 years old with Graves' hyperthyroidism.

This clonotype was detected a few times. The genes are TRBV11-2 and TRBJ2-2; D is uncertain. V was pared by 10 bases and J by 1 base, with 10 bases between. The CDR3 spans 13 residues. The germline V gene has CDR1 SGHAT and CDR2 FQNNGV. CDR3 residues: CATTNRNTGELFF. The CDR3 DNA sequence: TGTGCCACCACGAACAGGAACACCGGGGAGCTGTTTTTT.

The sample holds many counts of this clonotype. This rearrangement joins TRBV5-1 to TRBJ1-3, with no clear D. There are 15 residues in the CDR3. Germline CDR1 SGHRS, CDR2 YFSETQ. Trimming stripped 7 bases from V and 0 bases from J, with 14 bases between. This chain's CDR3 is CASREDGTSGNTIYF. CDR3 DNA: TGCGCCAGCCGGGAGGACGGCACCTCTGGAAACACCATATATTTT.

The chain has TRBV6-5 and TRBJ2-5; the D gene could be TRBD1 or TRBD2 (6 bases each). Germline loops: CDR1 MNHEY, CDR2 SVGAGI. The CDR3 totals 18 residues. V was clipped by 0 bases and J by 3 bases, with 20 bases between them. The CDR3 nucleotides are TGTGCCAGCAGTTACTCGAATCTTGAACCGGGGGCCGAAGAGACCCAGTACTTC. It translates to CASSYSNLEPGAEETQYF.

This clonotype was detected many times. The rearrangement joins TRBV24-1 to TRBJ1-5, with 7 bases lining up with TRBD1. V gave up 4 bases and J gave up 3 bases; unmatched junction bases: 5. Looked up from germline, CDR1 is KGHDR and CDR2 is SFDVKD. The CDR3 is 15 amino acids. CDR3 nucleotide sequence: TGTGCCACCAGTGAATCGACAGGGAACAATCAGCCCCAGCATTTT. It translates to CATSESTGNNQPQHF.

This chain joins TRBV2 and TRBJ2-7; TRBD1 is a possible D gene (6 bases). V lost 2 bases, J lost 1 base, and 9 bases lay in between. Per the germline V gene, CDR1 is SNHLY and CDR2 is FYNNEI. The CDR3 has 14 amino acids. CDR3 loop: CASSEQGPSYEQYF. The DNA of the CDR3 is TGTGCCAGCAGTGAACAGGGGCCTTCCTACGAGCAGTACTTC.

The rearrangement uses TRBV4-1 and TRBJ2-7; 9 bases are shared with TRBD2. This CDR3 has 16 amino acids. V trimming: 3 bases; J trimming: 0 bases; junction bases outside the gene matches: 6. Germline CDR1 MGHRA, CDR2 YSYEKL. CDR3 residues: CASSQVASGDSYEQYF. DNA for the CDR3: TGCGCCAGCAGCCAGGTAGCTAGCGGGGACTCCTACGAGCAGTACTTC.

This clonotype was counted at least ten times. This chain links TRBV6-1 with TRBJ2-7; no clear D gene. V lost 1 base, J lost 7 bases, and 14 bases lay in between. In germline, CDR1 is MNHNS, CDR2 SASEGT. The CDR3 contains 14 residues. CDR3 sequence: CASSEVSEVREQYF. DNA of the CDR3: TGTGCCAGCAGTGAAGTGTCCGAGGTTCGGGAGCAGTACTTC.

V and J are TRBV7-8 and TRBJ2-3; the match to TRBD2 covers 8 bases. The CDR3 is 15 residues long. V lost 5 bases, J lost 4 bases, and 8 bases stayed unmatched. From germline, CDR1 is SGHVS and CDR2 FQNEAQ. CDR3 amino acids: CASSATQREPDTQYF. CDR3 in DNA: TGTGCCAGCAGCGCGACTCAGCGGGAGCCAGATACGCAGTATTTT. The entire variable domain, with the rest obtained from reference TRBV7-8 and TRBJ2-3, is as follows: GAGVSQSPRYKVAKRGQDVALRCDPISGHVSLFWYQQALGQGPEFLTYFQNEAQLDKSGLPSDRFFAERPEGSVSTLKIQRTQQEDSAVYLCASSATQREPDTQYFGPGTRLTVL.

This clonotype has ten or more counts. The chain combines TRBV5-1 with TRBJ1-1; a possible D gene is TRBD1 (5 bases). Germline CDR1 SGHRS, CDR2 YFSETQ. Deletions cut 4 bases from V and 2 bases from J, with 21 bases between. The CDR3 has 17 residues. The CDR3 nucleotides are TGCGCCAGCAGCCACACCCCTATGCAGGGACTTAACACTGAAGCTTTCTTT. It translates to CASSHTPMQGLNTEAFF.

The chain joins TRBV6-1 to TRBJ2-5; 8 positions match TRBD1. The CDR3 loop spans 14 amino acids. The germline V gene encodes CDR1 MNHNS and CDR2 SASEGT. Trimming cost V 6 bases and J 5 bases; bases outside gene matches: 8. Written as DNA, the CDR3 is TGTGCCAGCAGCCTCAGGGGGCGTTCGGAGACCCAGTACTTC. This translates into CASSLRGRSETQYF.

This clonotype has a count of ten or more. This chain links TRBV20-1 with TRBJ2-7; 7 bases are a match to TRBD1. The CDR3 covers 15 residues. CDR1 is DFQATT and CDR2 is SNEGSKA in the germline V gene (reference sequence). V shed 0 bases and J 0 bases; nucleotides not matched to a gene: 5. The CDR3 protein is CSARDTGTVSYEQYF. The CDR3 bases are TGCAGTGCTAGAGACACCGGGACAGTCTCCTACGAGCAGTACTTC.

The sample holds many counts of this clonotype. The chain links TRBV12-3 or TRBV12-4 to TRBJ2-7; 10 nucleotides align to TRBD1. V trimming: 4 bases; J trimming: 7 bases; junction bases outside the gene matches: 10. This CDR3 has 15 amino acids. DNA for the CDR3: TGTGCCAGCAGTTCCCAGGGACAGGGGCAGGGAGAGCAGTACTTC. Its protein is CASSSQGQGQGEQYF.

This clonotype was seen ten or more times. This chain connects TRBV4-1 to TRBJ1-2, with TRBD1 matching 7 bases. This CDR3 contains 11 residues. The germline CDR1 and CDR2 sequences are MGHRA and YSYEKL. Losses at the gene ends were 4 bases for V and 8 bases for J; bases not matched to a gene: 1. The CDR3 loop is CASSRTGGYTF. The DNA for the CDR3 is TGCGCCAGCAGCCGGACAGGAGGCTACACCTTC.

This clonotype was counted ten times or more. The chain uses TRBV29-1 and TRBJ1-5, with D maybe TRBD1 (5 bases). This CDR3 contains 15 residues. Between the trimmed V and J ends, which lost 0 bases and 4 bases, there was a span of 13 bases. From germline, CDR1 is SQVTM and CDR2 ANQGSEA. CDR3 protein: CSVEDGWDGNQPQHF. In nucleotides, the CDR3 is TGCAGCGTTGAAGATGGGTGGGACGGAAATCAGCCCCAGCATTTT.

Many counts were recorded for this clonotype. This sequence joins TRBV7-8 and TRBJ1-1; D call uncertain. Germline V gives CDR1 SGHVS, CDR2 FQNEAQ. The CDR3 extends over 14 amino acids. Trimming took off 0 bases at V and 7 bases at J, with 12 bases between the two ends. CDR3 nucleotide sequence: TGTGCCAGCAGCTTAGCGTGGGATCGGAATGAAGCTTTCTTT. Its protein product is CASSLAWDRNEAFF.

With regard to this clonotype: It may be a read error: a sequence one base away is much more abundant. This chain uses TRBV4-1 with TRBJ1-2; perhaps TRBD1 as D (5 bases). The CDR3 loop spans 14 amino acids. CDR1 MGHRA and CDR2 YSYEKL come from the germline V gene. CDR3 region: CVSSQEWARAGYTF. In DNA, the CDR3 is TGCGTCAGCAGCCAAGAGTGGGCCAGGGCTGGCTACACCTTC.